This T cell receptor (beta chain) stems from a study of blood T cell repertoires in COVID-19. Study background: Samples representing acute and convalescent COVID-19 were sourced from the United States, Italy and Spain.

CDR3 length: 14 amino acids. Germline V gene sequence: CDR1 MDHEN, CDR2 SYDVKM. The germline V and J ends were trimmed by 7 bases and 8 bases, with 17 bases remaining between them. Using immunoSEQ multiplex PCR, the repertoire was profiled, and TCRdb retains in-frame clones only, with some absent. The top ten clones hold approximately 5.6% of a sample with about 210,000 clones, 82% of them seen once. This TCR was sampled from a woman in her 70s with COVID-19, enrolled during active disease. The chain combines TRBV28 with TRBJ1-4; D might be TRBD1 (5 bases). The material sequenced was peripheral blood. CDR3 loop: CASTQDIRSEKLFF. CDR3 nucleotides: TGTGCCAGCACCCAGGACATAAGATCCGAAAAACTGTTTTTT.